A single sample is the source of the 7 T cell receptor beta chains below, sequenced in a study of early T cells in non-severe SARS-CoV-2 infection. TCRdb reprocessed the 5' RACE reads with MiXCR, giving one entry per CDR3 protein. The table shows 60,000 to 75,000 distinct CDR3 sequences, with 9% to 10% occurring only once. Sequenced material: whole blood, taken at baseline. The source is an adult who was a healthcare worker with PCR-confirmed SARS-CoV-2 infection or an uninfected control (not recorded which).

This clonotype appeared many times. The chain recombines TRBV7-2 with TRBJ2-1, with 7 bases lining up with TRBD1. V shed 3 bases and J 0 bases; nucleotides not matched to a gene: 2. The CDR3 is 15 residues long. Germline values: CDR1 SGHTA, CDR2 FQGNSA. The CDR3 loop is CASSFGTVSYNEQFF. CDR3 DNA: TGTGCCAGCAGCTTCGGGACAGTCTCCTACAATGAGCAGTTCTTC. Together with reference TRBV7-2 and TRBJ2-1, the CDR3 gives the full variable domain: GAGVSQSPSNKVTEKGKDVELRCDPISGHTALYWYRQSLGQGLEFLIYFQGNSAPDKSGLPSDRFSAERTGGSVSTLTIQRTQQEDSAVYLCASSFGTVSYNEQFFGPGTRLTVL.

This clonotype was observed many times. V gene TRBV20-1 combines with J gene TRBJ1-5; D gene uncertain. Trimming removed 6 bases at V and 9 bases at J, with 9 bases between. Looked up from germline, CDR1 is DFQATT and CDR2 is SNEGSKA (reference sequence). This CDR3 region has 10 residues. CDR3: CSANLRPQHF. For the CDR3, the DNA is TGCAGTGCAAACTTGAGGCCCCAGCATTTT.

This clonotype came up many times. CDR3 DNA sequence: TGTGCCAGCAGTTCCAGTAACTATGGCTACACCTTC. Encoded protein: CASSSSNYGYTF. V and J are TRBV28 and TRBJ1-2; D is unresolved. This CDR3 region has 12 residues. The germline V gene encodes CDR1 MDHEN and CDR2 SYDVKM. V lost 4 bases to trimming and J lost 1 base, with 4 bases between them.

This clonotype was seen a few times. This chain connects TRBV12-5 to TRBJ2-7; possible D gene TRBD1, 6 bases. V lost 9 bases and J 4 bases, leaving 16 bases between the germline ends. Germline loops: CDR1 LGHNT, CDR2 FRNRAP. The CDR3 totals 13 residues. CDR3: CASRREGVYEQYF. The CDR3 DNA sequence: TGTGCTAGCCGACGAGAGGGGGTGTACGAGCAGTACTTC. Full variable domain (rest looked up from reference TRBV12-5 and TRBJ2-7): DARVTQTPRHKVTEMGQEVTMRCQPILGHNTVFWYRQTMMQGLELLAYFRNRAPLDDSGMPKDRFSAEMPDATLATLKIQPSEPRDSAVYFCASRREGVYEQYFGPGTRLTVT.

This clonotype was recorded at least ten times. The chain is built from TRBV29-1 and TRBJ2-1, with no clear D. CDR1 SQVTM and CDR2 ANQGSEA come from the germline V gene. V was trimmed by 6 bases and J by 11 bases, leaving 17 bases between them. The CDR3 length is 12 residues. This CDR3 reads CSVEWVADQQFF. The CDR3 DNA is TGCAGCGTCGAATGGGTCGCGGACCAGCAGTTCTTC.

The V gene is TRBV27, the J gene TRBJ2-7, with 8 bases fitting TRBD2. V trimming: 0 bases; J trimming: 9 bases; junction bases outside the gene matches: 13. Germline V gives CDR1 MNHEY, CDR2 SMNVEV (reference sequence). There are 16 residues in the CDR3. Here the CDR3 DNA reads TGTGCCAGCAGTTTATCGTTTGGAGCGGGAGCTGGGAGGCAGTACTTC. It translates to CASSLSFGAGAGRQYF.

The rearrangement links TRBV9 to TRBJ1-2; D not resolved. Germline CDR1 SGDLS, CDR2 YYNGEE. The V end was cut by 3 bases, the J end by 2 bases, with 14 bases between. CDR3 length equals 15 residues. The CDR3 DNA follows: TGTGCCAGCAGCGCCTCAAGGACCCTAAACTATGGCTACACCTTC. Its translation: CASSASRTLNYGYTF.